This TCR beta chain was profiled in a study of OX40 agonist ivuxolimab in advanced cancers. The wider study: Patient treatment consisted of intravenous ivuxolimab administration every 2 weeks at 0.01 to 10 mg/kg. Dose-escalation subjects each had hepatocellular carcinoma, melanoma, renal cell or head and neck cancer.

Findings of the study overall: The study did not work out the antigen specificity of the expanded peripheral T cells. There were also nonresponders showing low normalized T-cell clonal expansion.

Comments on this clone: Its antigen is undetermined.

Clones were sequenced by immunoSEQ multiplex PCR, and TCRdb holds only the in-frame ones, with some missing. The repertoire holds fewer than 70,000 clones, with approximately 90% as singletons. The material was CD4+ or CD8+ T cells sorted from blood, obtained in a trial of the OX40 agonist ivuxolimab. This TCR was sampled from an adult with an advanced solid tumor such as melanoma, head and neck, liver or kidney cancer.

CDR3 loop: CASSLYYSDNEQFF. The CDR3 DNA is TGTGCCAGCAGCTTATATTATTCTGACAATGAGCAGTTCTTC. The chain links TRBV7-6 to TRBJ2-1; no definite D call. The CDR3 has 14 residues. Germline CDR1 SGHVS, CDR2 FNYEAQ. Trimming removed 2 bases at V and 5 bases at J, with 10 bases between.